These 20 T cell receptor beta chains were sequenced from one sample in a study of post-analysis software for immune sequencing data. Study-level findings and limits: Patients had higher frequencies than controls of roughly five TRBV segments, including TRBV5-6, TRBV5-1 and TRBV20-1.

These receptors' antigens are unknown. The authors incorporated unique molecular identifiers into the TCR beta cDNA libraries. In TCRdb, the PCR reads were re-called with MiXCR into one record per CDR3 protein. The data show around 500,000 distinct CDR3 sequences, 30% to 40% seen once. Sequenced material: blood. The receptor set was obtained from a girl under 18 with multiple sclerosis.

This sequence joins TRBV4-1 and TRBJ1-1, with D unclear. The CDR3 covers 14 residues. CDR1 MGHRA and CDR2 YSYEKL come from the germline V gene. V lost 4 bases, J lost 2 bases, and 11 bases lay in between. This chain's CDR3 is CASSLNPQNTEAFF. In DNA, the CDR3 is TGCGCCAGCAGCCTAAATCCACAAAACACTGAAGCTTTCTTT.

This clonotype was counted between two and nine times. The gene calls are TRBV28 and TRBJ2-5; D call uncertain. The better agreement between TRBJ2-7 and the DNA end casts doubt on the J call. This CDR3 is 13 amino acids long. Germline V gene data show CDR1 as MDHEN and CDR2 as SYDVKM. DNA of the CDR3: TGTGCCAGCAGTTTCATCCAACCGAACGAGCAGTACTTC. It codes for CASSFIQPNEQYF.

The chain has TRBV10-3 and TRBJ2-3, with 12 bases matching TRBD2. The CDR3 covers 16 residues. The V gene's germline CDR1 is ENHRY and CDR2 SYGVKD. V trimming: 2 bases; J trimming: 5 bases; junction bases outside the gene matches: 5. As DNA, the CDR3 is TGTGCCATCAGTGAGCTAGCGGGGGGGCAGGGAGATACGCAGTATTTT. As protein: CAISELAGGQGDTQYF.

This clonotype was detected a few times. The genes are TRBV5-1 and TRBJ2-2, with a tentative D call TRBD2 (6 bases). CDR3 length: 16 amino acids. Trimming removed 7 bases at V and 6 bases at J, with 22 bases between. CDR1 and CDR2 from the germline V gene are SGHRS and YFSETQ. The CDR3 reads CASRIETSLFPGELFF. CDR3 sequence (DNA): TGCGCCAGCCGCATCGAGACTAGTTTATTCCCCGGGGAGCTGTTTTTT.

This chain uses TRBV5-6 with TRBJ2-5, with D hard to call. CDR3 length equals 15 residues. CDR1 is SGHDT, CDR2 YYEEEE, per germline. V lost 1 base, J lost 7 bases, and 17 bases lay in between. In DNA form, the CDR3 reads TGTGCCAGCAGCTTGAGCAGCCCCACCGGCGGGACCCAGTACTTC. Protein sequence: CASSLSSPTGGTQYF.

In its sample, this clonotype was seen a few times. J is TRBJ2-7 and V is TRBV13, with a tentative D call TRBD2 (6 bases). Per germline, CDR1 PRHDT and CDR2 FYEKMQ (reference sequence). The germline V and J ends were trimmed by 4 bases and 0 bases, with 13 bases remaining between them. The CDR3 runs to 15 residues. CDR3 loop: CASSSAGPHSYEQYF. In nucleotides, the CDR3 is TGTGCCAGCAGCTCCGCGGGGCCCCACTCCTACGAGCAGTACTTC. The full variable domain, with the rest looked up from reference TRBV13 and TRBJ2-7, is AAGVIQSPRHLIKEKRETATLKCYPIPRHDTVYWYQQGPGQDPQFLISFYEKMQSDKGSIPDRFSAQQFSDYHSELNMSSLELGDSALYFCASSSAGPHSYEQYFGPGTRLTVT.

This chain's CDR3 is CASSATGADTQYF. As DNA, the CDR3 is TGTGCCAGCTCAGCGACAGGGGCAGATACGCAGTATTTT. The V call is TRBV18, the J call TRBJ2-3; TRBD1 aligns across 8 bases. This CDR3 has 13 residues. The germline gives CDR1 KGHSH, CDR2 LQKENI. Losses at the gene ends were 5 bases for V and 4 bases for J; bases not matched to a gene: 2.

This clonotype has a handful of counts. The gene calls are TRBV9 and TRBJ2-3, with 12 bases that match TRBD1. Germline lookup yields CDR1 SGDLS and CDR2 YYNGEE. The CDR3 contains 16 residues. V gave up 0 bases and J gave up 3 bases; unmatched junction bases: 2. The CDR3 protein is CASSVVGQGATDTQYF. The CDR3 bases are TGTGCCAGCAGCGTAGTGGGACAGGGGGCTACAGATACGCAGTATTTT.

A few counts support this clonotype. The chain combines TRBV11-3 with TRBJ2-3, with 10 bases that match TRBD1. CDR1 and CDR2 (germline): SGHNT, YENEEA. Trimming removed 6 bases from V and 11 bases from J; junction bases left unmatched: 8. There are 13 residues in the CDR3. The CDR3 sequence: CASSITGTGVQYF. DNA of the CDR3: TGTGCCAGCAGTATTACAGGGACAGGGGTGCAGTATTTT.

This sequence joins TRBV3-1 and TRBJ1-2, with 10 positions matching TRBD1. The germline V gene has CDR1 LGHDT and CDR2 YNNKEL (reference sequence). CDR3 size: 16 residues. The V segment lost 4 bases and the J segment 3 bases; nucleotides outside the gene matches: 8. The CDR3 bases are TGTGCCAGCAGCCCGATTGCTGGACAGGGGGACTATGGCTACACCTTC. Residues: CASSPIAGQGDYGYTF.

This chain joins TRBV3-1 and TRBJ1-6, with no clear D. Germline V gene sequence: CDR1 LGHDT, CDR2 YNNKEL (reference sequence). The V gene lost 4 bases and the J gene lost 7 bases, with 20 bases spanning the gap. The CDR3 totals 17 residues. The CDR3 sequence is CASSPAEGGFRNSPLHF. In DNA form, the CDR3 reads TGTGCCAGCAGCCCAGCGGAGGGAGGTTTCAGAAATTCACCCCTCCACTTT.

This clonotype was picked up a small number of times. The chain has TRBV6-2 or TRBV6-3 and TRBJ2-1, with D uncertain. The CDR3 sequence is 17 residues long. The V and J ends lost 5 bases and 7 bases respectively, with 24 bases between them. CDR1 and CDR2 from the germline V gene are MNHEY and SVGEGT. CDR3 nucleotides: TGTGCCAGCAGTCTAAAGTGGGCCGGTTCAGTTTTGAATGAGCAGTTCTTC. Translated: CASSLKWAGSVLNEQFF.

In this sample, this clonotype turned up once. At one end the junction does not follow the germline gene, possibly because of a read error. The J gene is TRBJ1-1, the V gene TRBV6-5; 10 bases map to TRBD1. The CDR3 is made up of 14 amino acids. CDR1 MNHEY and CDR2 SVGAGI come from the germline V gene. CDR3 bases: TGTGCCGGCAGCCGGGGGACAGGGGACACTGAAGCTTTCTTT. Translating gives CAGSRGTGDTEAFF.

This chain links TRBV10-1 with TRBJ1-4; D ambiguous. The ends were cut back, 0 bases at V and 8 bases at J, with 13 bases in the middle. The CDR3 totals 15 residues. Germline V gives CDR1 WNHNN, CDR2 SYGVQD (reference sequence). In DNA form, the CDR3 reads TGCGCCAGCAGTGAGTCGCGAGCCTACGGGGAAAAACTGTTTTTT. Amino acids: CASSESRAYGEKLFF.

This clonotype was found many times. The chain joins TRBV7-2 to TRBJ2-5; possible D gene TRBD2, 5 bases. The length of the CDR3 is 13 residues. Germline CDR1 reads SGHTA; CDR2 reads FQGNSA. V was clipped by 5 bases and J by 11 bases, with 18 bases between them. The CDR3 region is CASSQGPGEEQYF. The CDR3 coding sequence is TGTGCCAGCAGCCAAGGACCCGGGGAAGAGCAGTACTTC.

This clonotype was counted once. V usage is TRBV3-1 and J usage is TRBJ1-2; D uncertain. Germline CDR1 and CDR2: LGHDT and YNNKEL (reference sequence). This CDR3 is 15 amino acids long. The V end lost 4 bases, the J end lost 7 bases, and 19 bases lay between the germline ends. Here the CDR3 reads CASSLRPLLISGYTF. The CDR3 nucleotides read TGTGCCAGCAGCCTGCGACCGCTACTAATCAGTGGCTACACCTTC.

This clonotype was recorded a few times. The chain uses TRBV3-1 and TRBJ2-3, with D perhaps TRBD2 (7 bases). The ends were cut back, 0 bases at V and 6 bases at J, with 19 bases in the middle. Germline lookup yields CDR1 LGHDT and CDR2 YNNKEL (reference sequence). The CDR3 is made up of 17 amino acids. The CDR3 bases are TGTGCCAGCAGCCAAGATTTGGGTGGGGGGGCCCCCGATACGCAGTATTTT. As protein: CASSQDLGGGAPDTQYF.

This clonotype was seen a few times. This chain connects TRBV4-1 to TRBJ2-1; 10 nucleotides line up with TRBD1. The CDR3 is 19 residues long. The germline V gene encodes CDR1 MGHRA and CDR2 YSYEKL. V was pared by 3 bases and J by 1 base, with 12 bases of the junction left unmatched. In DNA form, the CDR3 reads TGCGCCAGCAGCCACCTCATCCGGGACAGGGGTCCTTCCTACAATGAGCAGTTCTTC. Amino acid sequence: CASSHLIRDRGPSYNEQFF.

This clonotype was seen a single time. The genes are TRBV20-1 and TRBJ1-1, with D possibly TRBD1 on 5 matching bases. Germline CDR1 reads DFQATT; CDR2 reads SNEGSKA (reference sequence). This CDR3 has 13 residues. The V and J ends lost 0 bases and 0 bases respectively, with 5 bases between them. The CDR3 reads CSAREDMNTEAFF. Written as DNA, the CDR3 is TGCAGTGCTAGAGAGGACATGAACACTGAAGCTTTCTTT.

The J gene is TRBJ1-2, the V gene TRBV4-2; D is uncertain. CDR1 is LGHNA and CDR2 is YNFKEQ in the germline V gene. The CDR3 length is 14 residues. With 1 base removed from V and 5 bases from J, the gap between germline ends came to 11 bases. The CDR3 bases are TGTGCCAGCAGCCAAGGAGTAGGATTTTATGGCTACACCTTC. Translating gives CASSQGVGFYGYTF.